The source of this T cell receptor beta chain is a study of T cells in Graves' hyperthyroidism and ophthalmopathy. The germline V gene encodes CDR1 LGHDT and CDR2 YNNKEL (reference sequence). Germline trimming cut 4 bases from V and 1 base from J; bases unmatched to any gene: 2. This CDR3 is 14 amino acids long. Amplified TCR beta CDR3 regions came from RNA transcripts. An initial round of RT-PCR targeting the TCR CDR3 relied on the HTBI primer set. TCRdb reprocessed the multiplex PCR reads via MiXCR and lists one record per CDR3 protein. The sample lists roughly 700,000 distinct CDR3 sequences, 17% occurring once. Many counts were recorded for this clonotype.

Sequencing used blood. This TCR was recovered from a man between 45 and 60 years old with Graves' hyperthyroidism. This chain links TRBV3-1 with TRBJ1-1; 8 positions agree with TRBD1. The CDR3 DNA follows: TGTGCCAGCAGCCGGACAGGGAAGAACACTGAAGCTTTCTTT. Amino acids: CASSRTGKNTEAFF.